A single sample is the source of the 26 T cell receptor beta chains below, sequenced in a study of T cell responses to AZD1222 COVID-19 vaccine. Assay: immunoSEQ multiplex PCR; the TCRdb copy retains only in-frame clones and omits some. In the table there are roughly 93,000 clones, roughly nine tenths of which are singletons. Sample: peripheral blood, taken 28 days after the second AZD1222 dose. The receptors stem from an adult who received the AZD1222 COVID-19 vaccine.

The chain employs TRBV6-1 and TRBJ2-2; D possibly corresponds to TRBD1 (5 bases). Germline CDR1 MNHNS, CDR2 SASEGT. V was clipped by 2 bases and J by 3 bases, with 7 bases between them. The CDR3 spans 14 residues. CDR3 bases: TGTGCCAGCAGTGAAACCAGGGACACCGGGGAGCTGTTTTTT. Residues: CASSETRDTGELFF.

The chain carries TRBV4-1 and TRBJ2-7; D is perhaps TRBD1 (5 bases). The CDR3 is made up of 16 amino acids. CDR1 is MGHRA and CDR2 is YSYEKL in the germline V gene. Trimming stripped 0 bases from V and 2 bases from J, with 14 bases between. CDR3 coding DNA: TGCGCCAGCAGCCAAGATCATACCAGGGCCACCTACGAGCAGTACTTC. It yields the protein CASSQDHTRATYEQYF.

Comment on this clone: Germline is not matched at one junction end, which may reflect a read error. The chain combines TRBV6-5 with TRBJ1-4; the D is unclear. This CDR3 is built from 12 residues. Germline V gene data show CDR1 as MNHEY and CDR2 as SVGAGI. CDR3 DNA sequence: TGTGCCAGCAGTGACTCCGGGATCCCAGCGGTTTTT. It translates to CASSDSGIPAVF.

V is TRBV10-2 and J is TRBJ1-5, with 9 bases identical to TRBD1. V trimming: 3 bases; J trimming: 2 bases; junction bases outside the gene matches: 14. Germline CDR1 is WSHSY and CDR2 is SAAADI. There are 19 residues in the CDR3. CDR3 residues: CASSELIVLGQGRNQPQHF. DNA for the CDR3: TGCGCCAGCAGTGAATTAATTGTTCTCGGACAGGGGCGCAATCAGCCCCAGCATTTT.

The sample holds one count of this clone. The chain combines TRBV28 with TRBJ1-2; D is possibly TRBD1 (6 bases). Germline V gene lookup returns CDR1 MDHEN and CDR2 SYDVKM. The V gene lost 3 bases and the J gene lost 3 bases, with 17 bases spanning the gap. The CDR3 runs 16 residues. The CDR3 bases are TGTGCCAGCAGTTTTAGTCAGGGGAGGGTTGACTATGGCTACACCTTC. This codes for CASSFSQGRVDYGYTF.

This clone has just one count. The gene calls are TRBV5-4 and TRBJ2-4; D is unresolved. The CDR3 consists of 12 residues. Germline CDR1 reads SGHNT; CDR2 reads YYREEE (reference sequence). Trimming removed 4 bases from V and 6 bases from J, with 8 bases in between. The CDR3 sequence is CASSRLPNIQYF. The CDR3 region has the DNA TGTGCCAGCAGCCGACTCCCAAACATTCAGTACTTC.

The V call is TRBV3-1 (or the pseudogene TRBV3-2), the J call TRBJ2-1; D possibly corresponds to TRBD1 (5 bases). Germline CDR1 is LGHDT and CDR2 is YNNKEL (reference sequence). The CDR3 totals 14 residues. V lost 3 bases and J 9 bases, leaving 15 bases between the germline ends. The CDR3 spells CASSHGERRGEQFF. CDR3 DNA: TGTGCCAGCAGCCACGGTGAAAGAAGGGGTGAGCAGTTCTTC.

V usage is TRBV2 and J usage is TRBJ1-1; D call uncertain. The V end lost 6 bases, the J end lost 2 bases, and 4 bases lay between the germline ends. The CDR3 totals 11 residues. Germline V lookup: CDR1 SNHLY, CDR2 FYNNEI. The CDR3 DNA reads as TGTGCCAGCAGGGCTAACACTGAAGCTTTCTTT. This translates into CASRANTEAFF.

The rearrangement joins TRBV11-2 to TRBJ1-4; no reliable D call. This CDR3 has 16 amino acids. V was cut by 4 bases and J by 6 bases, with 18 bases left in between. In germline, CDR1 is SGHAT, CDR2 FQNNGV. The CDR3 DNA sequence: TGTGCCAGCAGCTCGGTCTCGGGCGAGGCGGATGAAAAACTGTTTTTT. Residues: CASSSVSGEADEKLFF.

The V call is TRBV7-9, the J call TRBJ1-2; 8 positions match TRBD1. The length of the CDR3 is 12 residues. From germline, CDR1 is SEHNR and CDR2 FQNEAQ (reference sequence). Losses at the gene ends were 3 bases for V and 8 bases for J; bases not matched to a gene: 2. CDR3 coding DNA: TGTGCCAGCAGCTTCGGACAGGGAGGCTACACCTTC. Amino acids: CASSFGQGGYTF.

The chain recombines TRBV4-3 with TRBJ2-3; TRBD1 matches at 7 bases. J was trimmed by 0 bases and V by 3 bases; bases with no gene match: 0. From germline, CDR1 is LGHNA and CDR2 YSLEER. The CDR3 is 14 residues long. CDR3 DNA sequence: TGCGCCAGCAGCCAGACAGGGAGCACAGATACGCAGTATTTT. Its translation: CASSQTGSTDTQYF.

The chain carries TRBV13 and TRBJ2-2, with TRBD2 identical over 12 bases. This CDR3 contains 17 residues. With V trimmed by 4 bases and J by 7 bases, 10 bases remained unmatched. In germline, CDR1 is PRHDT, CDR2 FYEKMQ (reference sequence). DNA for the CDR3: TGTGCCAGCAGCTCCCGCCTAGCGGGGGGGCAGGGCGGGGAGCTGTTTTTT. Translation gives CASSSRLAGGQGGELFF.

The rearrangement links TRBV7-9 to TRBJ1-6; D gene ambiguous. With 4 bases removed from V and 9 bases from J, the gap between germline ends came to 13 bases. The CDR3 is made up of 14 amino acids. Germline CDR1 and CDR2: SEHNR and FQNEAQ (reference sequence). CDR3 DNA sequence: TGTGCCAGCAGCTCCAGCTCGGGGAGTTCACCCCTCCACTTT. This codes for CASSSSSGSSPLHF. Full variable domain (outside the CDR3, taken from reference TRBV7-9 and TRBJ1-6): DTGVSQNPRHKITKRGQNVTFRCDPISEHNRLYWYRQTLGQGPEFLTYFQNEAQLEKSRLLSDRFSAERPKGSFSTLEIQRTEQGDSAMYLCASSSSSGSSPLHFGNGTRLTVT.

CDR3 bases: TGCGCCAGCAGCCAAATAGGGGGTCGGTTCACTGAAGCTTTCTTT. It is translated as CASSQIGGRFTEAFF. The V call is TRBV4-1, the J call TRBJ1-1, with a possible D match to TRBD1 (6 bases). V lost 2 bases and J lost 4, with 14 bases in between. There are 15 residues in the CDR3. From germline, CDR1 is MGHRA and CDR2 YSYEKL.

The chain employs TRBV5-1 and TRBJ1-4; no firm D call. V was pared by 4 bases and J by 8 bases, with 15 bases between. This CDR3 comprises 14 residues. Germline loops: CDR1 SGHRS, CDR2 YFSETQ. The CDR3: CASSPLGIGEKLFF. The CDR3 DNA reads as TGCGCCAGCAGCCCCCTAGGGATTGGCGAAAAACTGTTTTTT.

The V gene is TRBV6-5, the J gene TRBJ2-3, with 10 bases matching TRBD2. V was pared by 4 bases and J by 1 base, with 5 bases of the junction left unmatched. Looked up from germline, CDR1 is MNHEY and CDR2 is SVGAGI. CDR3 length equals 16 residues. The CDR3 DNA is TGTGCCAGCAGTTCGCCCGGGACTAGCGGCACAGATACGCAGTATTTT. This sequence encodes CASSSPGTSGTDTQYF.

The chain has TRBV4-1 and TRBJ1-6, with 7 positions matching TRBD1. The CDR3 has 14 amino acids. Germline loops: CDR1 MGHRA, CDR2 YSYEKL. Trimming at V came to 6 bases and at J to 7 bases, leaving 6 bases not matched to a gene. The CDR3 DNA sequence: TGCGCCAGCAGTCGACAGGGAGGGAATTCACCCCTCCACTTT. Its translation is CASSRQGGNSPLHF.

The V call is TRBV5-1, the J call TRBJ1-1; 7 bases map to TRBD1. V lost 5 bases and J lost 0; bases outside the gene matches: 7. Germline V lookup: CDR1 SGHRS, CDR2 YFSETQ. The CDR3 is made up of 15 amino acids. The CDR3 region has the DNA TGCGCCAGCAGTGTAGGGGGCGCGATGAACACTGAAGCTTTCTTT. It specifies CASSVGGAMNTEAFF. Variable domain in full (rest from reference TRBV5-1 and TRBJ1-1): KAGVTQTPRYLIKTRGQQVTLSCSPISGHRSVSWYQQTPGQGLQFLFEYFSETQRNKGNFPGRFSGRQFSNSRSEMNVSTLELGDSALYLCASSVGGAMNTEAFFGQGTRLTVV.

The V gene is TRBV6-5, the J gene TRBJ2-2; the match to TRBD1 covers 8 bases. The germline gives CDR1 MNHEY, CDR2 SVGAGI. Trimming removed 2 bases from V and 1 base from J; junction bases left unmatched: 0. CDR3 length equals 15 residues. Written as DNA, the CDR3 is TGTGCCAGCAGTTACGGGACAGGGAACACCGGGGAGCTGTTTTTT. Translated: CASSYGTGNTGELFF.

In DNA form, the CDR3 reads TGTGCCAGCTCACCACCGGGACAGGGGCCCTCTAATGAAAAACTGTTTTTT. Its protein product is CASSPPGQGPSNEKLFF. This sequence joins TRBV18 and TRBJ1-4; 10 positions match TRBD1. CDR1 and CDR2 from the germline V gene are KGHSH and LQKENI. CDR3 length equals 17 residues. The V gene end was trimmed by 0 bases and the J gene end by 3 bases; junction bases not matched to a gene: 4.

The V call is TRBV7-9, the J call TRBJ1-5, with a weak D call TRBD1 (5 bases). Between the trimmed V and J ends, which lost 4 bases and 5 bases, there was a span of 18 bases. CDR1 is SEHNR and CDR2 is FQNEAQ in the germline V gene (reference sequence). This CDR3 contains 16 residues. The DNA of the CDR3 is TGTGCCAGCAGCTCTCCGGGACCCCCCGCCTATCAGCCCCAGCATTTT. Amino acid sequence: CASSSPGPPAYQPQHF.

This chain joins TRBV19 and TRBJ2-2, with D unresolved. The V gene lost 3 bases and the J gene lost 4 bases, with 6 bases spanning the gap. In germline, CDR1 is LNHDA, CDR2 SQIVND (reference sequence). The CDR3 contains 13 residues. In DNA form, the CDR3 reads TGTGCCAGTAGTATTCAGGTCACCGGGGAGCTGTTTTTT. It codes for CASSIQVTGELFF. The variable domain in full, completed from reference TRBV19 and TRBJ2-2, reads DGGITQSPKYLFRKEGQNVTLSCEQNLNHDAMYWYRQDPGQGLRLIYYSQIVNDFQKGDIAEGYSVSREKKESFPLTVTSAQKNPTAFYLCASSIQVTGELFFGEGSRLTVL.

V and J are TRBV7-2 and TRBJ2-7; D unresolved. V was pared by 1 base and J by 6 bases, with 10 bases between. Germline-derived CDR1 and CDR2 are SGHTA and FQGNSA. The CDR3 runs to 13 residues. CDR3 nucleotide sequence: TGTGCCAGCAGCTTAGTTTCTGGGTCCGAGCAGTACGTC. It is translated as CASSLVSGSEQYV.

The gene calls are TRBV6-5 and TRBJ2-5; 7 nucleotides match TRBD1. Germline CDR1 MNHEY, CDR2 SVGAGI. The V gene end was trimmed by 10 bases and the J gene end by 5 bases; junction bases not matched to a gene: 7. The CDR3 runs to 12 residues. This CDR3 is CATDRVKETQYF. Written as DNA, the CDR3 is TGTGCCACCGACAGGGTCAAGGAGACCCAGTACTTC.

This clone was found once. CDR3 coding DNA: TGTGCCAGTAGTATGTCCCGGACAAATGAGCAGTTCTTC. Translating gives CASSMSRTNEQFF. The chain has TRBV19 and TRBJ2-1, with D possibly TRBD1 on 5 matching bases. The germline V and J ends were trimmed by 3 bases and 7 bases, with 10 bases remaining between them. CDR3 length: 13 amino acids. Germline loops: CDR1 LNHDA, CDR2 SQIVND (reference sequence).

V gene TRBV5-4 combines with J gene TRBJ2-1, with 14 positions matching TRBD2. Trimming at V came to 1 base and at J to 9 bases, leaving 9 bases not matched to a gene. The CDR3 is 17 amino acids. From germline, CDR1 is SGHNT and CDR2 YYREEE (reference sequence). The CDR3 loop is CASSLFTRLAGGPEQFF. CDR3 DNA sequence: TGTGCCAGCAGCTTGTTCACTCGACTAGCGGGGGGGCCTGAGCAGTTCTTC.